This is a list of T cell receptor beta chains from one sample in a study of T cell clones after liver transplantation. Libraries were prepared by immunoSEQ multiplex PCR; TCRdb keeps only in-frame clonotypes and omits some of them. The sample lists 80,000 or so clones, 70% to 85% seen once, with about 0.45% in the top ten. This specimen consisted of CD4+ T cells from blood, obtained approximately 45 months after liver transplant. These TCRs come from a human patient who received a liver transplant. A subset of T cells may come from the graft donor. Both conserved end residues are part of each CDR3. Each record gives: D gene, V gene, CDR3 protein. A D gene is named only where the DNA matches it firmly.

>-|TRBV5-1
CASSLVEGRSSEQYF
>-|TRBV6-5
CASRFPGRTNTEAFF
>-|TRBV27
CASSPLRQINEKLFF
>-|TRBV30
CACNLGLNTEAFF
>-|TRBV5-1
CASSFTARARAEQFF
>TRBD2|TRBV27
CASSSSGLAGGKYEQFF
>TRBD1|TRBV5-6
CASSWGGQPDQPQHF
>TRBD2|TRBV9
CASSVVHGGTSGEEQFF
>-|TRBV19
CASSKGVYSNQPQHF
>-|TRBV15
CATSRDMGLYGYTF
>-|TRBV29-1
CSVASQGRGTDTQYF
>TRBD1|TRBV10-2
CASSEQGSRETQYF
>TRBD1|TRBV4-2
CASSSGQGPATNEKLFF
>-|TRBV28
CASSVGPRNQPQHF
>-|TRBV5-1
CASSRSPPMNTEAFF
>-|TRBV28
CASSFVQAVYGYTF
>TRBD2|TRBV9
CASSVAGGSYNEQFF
>-|TRBV27
CASRSYGTPYNEQFF
>TRBD2|TRBV7-9
CASSFLAGPGTGELFF
>-|TRBV7-2
CASSGRNNQPQHF
>TRBD2|TRBV9
CASSVSAGYTGELFF
>TRBD1|TRBV6-5
CASSRNRGSNQPQHF
>-|TRBV30
CAWSRTPREQFF
>TRBD1|TRBV7-9
CASSLEGDRAF
>-|TRBV6-1
CASSDRQGGTDTQYF
>-|TRBV2
CAIVVGEGSYNEQFF
>TRBD1|TRBV5-1
CASSRRDRTGNTIYF
>-|TRBV6-5
CASSYSPGRNTEAFF
>-|TRBV27
CASSLAEAGGEAFF
>TRBD1|TRBV18
CASSLDRGQIYEQYF
>TRBD2|TRBV15
CATSRDVGSGRVYNEQFF
>TRBD1|TRBV7-8
CASSLMGQAYSNQPQHF
>-|TRBV28
CASSLTGYGQPQHF
>-|TRBV5-1
CASSKGQNLYNEQFF
>-|TRBV18
CASSPSARRDSYEQYF
>-|TRBV13
CASSLYRGANVLTF
>-|TRBV18
CASSPTDTSLSGANVLTF
>TRBD1|TRBV28
CASSLGLGQPPNYGYTF
>-|TRBV6-6
CASSRDGNQPQHF
>-|TRBV19
CASSIDGQEEAFF
>TRBD2|TRBV2
CASRGTSGYNEQFF
>-|TRBV9
CASRRELNTEAFF
>-|TRBV9
CASSHPLGGHGGYTF
>TRBD2|TRBV4-2
CASSQDYGAGGGNEQFF
>TRBD1|TRBV2
CASRDPGQGAGEQYF
>-|TRBV15
CATSPGGRLQETQYF
>-|TRBV19
CASRRQVSPTDTQYF
>TRBD2|TRBV19
CASSRTGGPSEQYF
>TRBD1|TRBV27
CASSLIRQGSTEAFF
>TRBD2|TRBV28
CASSLSGDGANVLTF
>-|TRBV18
CASSPVRAAVYGYTF
>-|TRBV4-3
CASSLENIANYGYTF
>-|TRBV15
CATSRDLARYEQYF
>-|TRBV2
CASSSLGSREQYF